This is a list of T cell receptor beta chains from one sample in a study of shared clonotypes between healthy human individuals. Sequencing was performed with immunoSEQ multiplex PCR; in TCRdb, only in-frame clones are kept and a portion is missing. This table has about 2.1 million clones, over 85% appearing once. Sample: naive CD8+ T cells from PBMCs. The receptors derive from a man younger than 30 in good health. Some clones in this sample may be carry-over from other donors' samples. Both conserved end residues are part of each CDR3. D genes are given only for firm matches. Clone size is shown for a subset of rows, as once, few, many or a class of expanded clone.

v_call	clone_size	j_call	d_call	cdr3_aa	cdr3_nt
TRBV4-1	NA	TRBJ1-2	NA	CASSQEGAGVVYGYTF	TGCGCCAGCAGCCAAGAGGGGGCCGGGGTAGTCTATGGCTACACCTTC
TRBV2	NA	TRBJ2-7	TRBD2	CAWGGTAYEQYF	TGTGCCTGGGGGGGGACGGCCTACGAGCAGTACTTC
TRBV6-6	NA	TRBJ2-3	NA	CASSYALSSTDTQYF	TGTGCCAGCAGTTACGCCTTGTCTAGCACAGATACGCAGTATTTT
TRBV9	NA	TRBJ2-1	NA	CASSAHLAANEQFF	TGTGCCAGCAGCGCTCACCTTGCGGCGAATGAGCAGTTCTTC
TRBV19	NA	TRBJ1-5	NA	CASSILGNSNQPQHF	TGTGCCAGTAGTATTTTGGGGAATAGCAATCAGCCCCAGCATTTT
TRBV4-3	NA	TRBJ2-6	NA	CASSQPDSGANVLTF	TGCGCCAGCAGCCAACCAGACTCTGGGGCCAACGTCCTGACTTTC
TRBV27	NA	TRBJ2-5	TRBD1	CASSLRQGRETQYF	TGTGCCAGCAGTCTACGACAGGGCCGGGAGACCCAGTACTTC
TRBV30	NA	TRBJ2-1	TRBD2	CAWVGLAGGPSSYNEQFF	TGTGCCTGGGTCGGACTAGCGGGCGGCCCGAGCTCCTACAATGAGCAGTTCTTC
TRBV10-3	NA	TRBJ2-7	TRBD2	CAIRHPTLAGETYEQYF	TGTGCCATCAGACACCCAACCCTAGCGGGAGAAACGTACGAGCAGTACTTC
TRBV5-1	NA	TRBJ2-5	NA	CASSLGGLETQYF	TGCGCCAGCAGCTTGGGGGGCTTGGAGACCCAGTACTTC
TRBV7-2	NA	TRBJ2-7	TRBD1	CASSLVPDRVHEQYF	TGTGCCAGCAGCTTAGTTCCCGACAGGGTCCACGAGCAGTACTTC
TRBV27	NA	TRBJ2-7	NA	CASSLSVTYEQYF	TGTGCCAGCAGTTTATCGGTCACCTACGAGCAGTACTTC
TRBV29-1	NA	TRBJ2-7	NA	CSVSLNYEQYF	TGCAGCGTTTCTCTAAACTACGAGCAGTACTTC
TRBV10-3	NA	TRBJ2-3	NA	CAISESSVSTDTQYF	TGTGCCATCAGTGAGTCTAGCGTTAGCACAGATACGCAGTATTTT
TRBV2	NA	TRBJ1-5	NA	CASEARAGGHRGQPQHF	TGTGCCAGCGAGGCCCGGGCGGGAGGGCACCGGGGTCAGCCCCAGCATTTT
TRBV15	NA	TRBJ2-3	TRBD2	CATSRPGLASTDTQYF	TGTGCCACCAGCCGTCCGGGACTAGCGTCTACAGATACGCAGTATTTT
TRBV28	NA	TRBJ2-7	NA	CASRRERYSSYEQYF	TGTGCCAGCAGACGGGAGAGGTACAGCTCCTACGAGCAGTACTTC
TRBV7-9	NA	TRBJ2-7	NA	CASSSRASASYEQYF	TGTGCCAGCAGCTCCCGGGCCTCTGCGTCCTACGAGCAGTACTTC
TRBV10-3	NA	TRBJ1-2	NA	CAIGTLYGYTF	TGTGCCATCGGGACACTCTATGGCTACACCTTC
TRBV28	NA	TRBJ2-1	TRBD2	CASSRGTNPHNEQFF	TGTGCCAGCAGCCGAGGGACTAATCCCCACAATGAGCAGTTCTTC
TRBV4-2	NA	TRBJ1-1	TRBD1	CASSQGRTGPTNTEAFF	TGTGCCAGCAGCCAAGGCCGGACAGGGCCGACGAACACTGAAGCTTTCTTT
TRBV4-1	once	TRBJ2-5	TRBD2	CASSPLAGAQETQYF	TGCGCCAGCAGCCCACTAGCGGGGGCTCAAGAGACCCAGTACTTC
TRBV11-2	NA	TRBJ2-7	NA	CASSLGTGGDYEQYF	TGTGCCAGCAGCTTAGGAACCGGGGGAGACTACGAGCAGTACTTC
TRBV28	NA	TRBJ2-2	NA	CASRRTTGELFF	TGTGCCAGCAGACGTACCACCGGGGAGCTGTTTTTT
TRBV11-2	NA	TRBJ2-1	NA	CASSLFNTYEQFF	TGTGCCAGCAGCTTATTCAATACCTATGAGCAGTTCTTC
TRBV28	NA	TRBJ2-3	NA	CASSLRQATDTQYF	TGTGCCAGCAGTTTGAGGCAGGCGACGGATACGCAGTATTTT
TRBV29-1	NA	TRBJ2-7	NA	CSVLGLPGTYEQYF	TGCAGCGTCCTCGGGCTCCCGGGAACCTACGAGCAGTACTTC
TRBV7-9	NA	TRBJ1-5	TRBD1	CASSTDETGGRNQPQHF	TGTGCCAGCAGCACAGACGAGACAGGGGGCAGGAATCAGCCCCAGCATTTT
TRBV28	NA	TRBJ2-1	NA	CASSFPTSKGGYNEQFF	TGTGCCAGCAGTTTCCCGACTAGTAAAGGGGGTTACAATGAGCAGTTCTTC
TRBV6-4	NA	TRBJ2-7	TRBD2	CASSKPGTSGYEQYF	TGTGCCAGCTCCAAACCCGGGACTAGCGGCTACGAGCAGTACTTC
TRBV4-1	NA	TRBJ2-2	NA	CASSHTSFAGELFF	TGCGCCAGCAGCCACACTAGTTTCGCCGGGGAGCTGTTTTTT
TRBV18	NA	TRBJ2-7	TRBD1	CASSHRDSPNEQYF	TGTGCCAGCTCGCACCGGGACAGTCCCAACGAGCAGTACTTC
TRBV6-5	NA	TRBJ1-2	NA	CASSSLGGYTF	TGTGCCAGCAGTTCCCTTGGCGGCTACACCTTC
TRBV27	NA	TRBJ2-7	TRBD1	CASSLLGQGAYEQYF	TGTGCCAGCAGTTTACTGGGACAGGGAGCCTACGAGCAGTACTTC
TRBV28	once	TRBJ2-7	TRBD2	CASSSPGLAEINYEQYF	TGTGCCAGCAGTTCCCCGGGACTAGCCGAAATTAATTACGAGCAGTACTTC
TRBV7-2	NA	TRBJ1-1	TRBD1	CASSDTGVSTEAFF	TGTGCCAGCAGCGATACAGGGGTGAGCACTGAAGCTTTCTTT
TRBV5-1	NA	TRBJ2-7	TRBD2	CASSLVASGTYEQYF	TGCGCCAGCAGCTTGGTAGCTAGCGGTACCTACGAGCAGTACTTC
TRBV28	NA	TRBJ2-7	NA	CASSSLSSYEQYF	TGTGCCAGCAGTTCTCTCAGCTCCTACGAGCAGTACTTC
TRBV9	NA	TRBJ2-7	TRBD2	CASSVEGAGGPYEQYF	TGTGCCAGCAGCGTAGAAGGAGCGGGAGGGCCCTACGAGCAGTACTTC
TRBV7-9	NA	TRBJ2-1	TRBD2	CASSSGGAREEQFF	TGTGCCAGCAGTTCCGGGGGGGCCCGGGAAGAGCAGTTCTTC
TRBV27	NA	TRBJ2-5	TRBD2	CASSLTAGVLETQYF	TGTGCCAGCAGTTTAACAGCGGGAGTACTAGAGACCCAGTACTTC
TRBV27	NA	TRBJ1-1	NA	CASSFRDKLTEAFF	TGTGCCAGCAGTTTCAGGGACAAGTTGACTGAAGCTTTCTTT
TRBV29-1	NA	TRBJ2-2	TRBD2	CSMGLAGDSGELFF	TGCAGCATGGGACTAGCGGGTGATTCCGGGGAGCTGTTTTTT
TRBV19	NA	TRBJ2-1	TRBD2	CASSWGLAGNNEQFF	TGTGCCAGTAGTTGGGGACTAGCGGGGAACAATGAGCAGTTCTTC
TRBV7-8	NA	TRBJ2-2	TRBD2	CASSYGTSGTGGELFF	TGTGCCAGCAGCTACGGGACTAGCGGGACGGGAGGGGAGCTGTTTTTT
TRBV5-8	once	TRBJ1-1	TRBD1	CASSFRDRNTEAFF	TGTGCCAGCAGCTTCCGGGACAGGAACACTGAAGCTTTCTTT
TRBV27	NA	TRBJ2-7	TRBD1	CASSFQGATYEQYF	TGTGCCAGCAGTTTCCAGGGGGCGACCTACGAGCAGTACTTC
TRBV28	NA	TRBJ2-7	TRBD1	CASSPEQGMVYEQYF	TGTGCCAGCAGTCCGGAACAGGGGATGGTTTACGAGCAGTACTTC